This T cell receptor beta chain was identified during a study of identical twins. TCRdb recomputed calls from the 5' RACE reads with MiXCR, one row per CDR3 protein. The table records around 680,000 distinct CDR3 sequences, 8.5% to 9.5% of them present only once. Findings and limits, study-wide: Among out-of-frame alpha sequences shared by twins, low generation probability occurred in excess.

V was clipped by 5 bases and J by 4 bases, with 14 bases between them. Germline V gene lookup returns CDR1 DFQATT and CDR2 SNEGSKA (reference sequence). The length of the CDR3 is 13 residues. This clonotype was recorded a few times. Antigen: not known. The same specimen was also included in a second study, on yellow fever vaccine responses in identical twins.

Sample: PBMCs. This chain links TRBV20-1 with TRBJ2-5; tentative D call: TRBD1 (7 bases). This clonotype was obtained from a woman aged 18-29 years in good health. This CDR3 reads CSAVQGGVETQYF. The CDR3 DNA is TGCAGTGCTGTTCAGGGGGGTGTAGAGACCCAGTACTTC.